The sequence of this T cell receptor (beta chain) was determined in a study of blood T cell repertoires in COVID-19. Study as a whole: T cells, B-cell-depleted T cells, or PBMCs provided the cDNA or gDNA that served as material.

Sequencing was performed with immunoSEQ multiplex PCR; in TCRdb, only in-frame clones are kept and a portion is missing. The sample has under 300,000 clones, 81% seen once; the top ten hold 2.5% to 3%. Germline V gene data show CDR1 as LGHDT and CDR2 as YNNKEL (reference sequence). There are 16 residues in the CDR3. Trimming removed 2 bases at V and 3 bases at J, with 11 bases between. This clonotype was obtained from a woman aged 60-70 years with active or convalescent COVID-19. The chain recombines TRBV3-1 (or the pseudogene TRBV3-2) with TRBJ2-6; TRBD2 is a possible D gene (5 bases). Sequencing was performed on peripheral blood. Here the CDR3 DNA reads TGTGCCAGCAGCCAACCCCCAGGAGGTGGGGCCAACGTCCTGACTTTC. This translates into CASSQPPGGGANVLTF.